This TCR beta chain appears in the sequencing data of a study of cytomegalovirus exposure and HLA in healthy donors. Healthy people donating bone marrow made up the donors. Study conclusions and caveats: It is likely that the observed cluster of highly shared sequence variants was a sequencing artifact.

CDR3 length: 14 residues. CDR1 is LGHNA, CDR2 YNFKEQ, per germline. J gave up 4 bases and V 3 bases, and 3 bases lay outside the gene matches. A word on this clone: Its antigen is as yet unknown.

It was with 60 Vbeta and 13 Jbeta primers that the PCR ran. This table comes from immunoSEQ multiplex PCR, and its TCRdb copy is limited to in-frame clones, with some not included. The sample comprises around 130,000 clones, about 82% of which are singletons, and 1% to 1.5% rests with the top ten. The chain uses TRBV4-2 and TRBJ1-2, with 9 bases fitting TRBD1. The clonotype was recovered from a boy between 5 and 17 years old in good health and CMV-seronegative. Sequenced: PBMCs. The CDR3 DNA is TGTGCCAGCAGCCAGTGGACAGGGGCCTATGGCTACACCTTC. It yields the protein CASSQWTGAYGYTF.